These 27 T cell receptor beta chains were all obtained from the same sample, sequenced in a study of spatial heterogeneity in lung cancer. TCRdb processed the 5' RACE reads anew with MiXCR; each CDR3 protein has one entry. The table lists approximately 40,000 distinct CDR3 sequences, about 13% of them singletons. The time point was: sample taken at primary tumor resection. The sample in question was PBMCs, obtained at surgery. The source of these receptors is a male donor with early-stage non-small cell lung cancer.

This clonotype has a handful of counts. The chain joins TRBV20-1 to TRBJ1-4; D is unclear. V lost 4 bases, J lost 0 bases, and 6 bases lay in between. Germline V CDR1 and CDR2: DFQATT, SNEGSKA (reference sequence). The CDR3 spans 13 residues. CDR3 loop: CSAKAATNEKLFF. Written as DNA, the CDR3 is TGCAGTGCTAAGGCTGCAACTAATGAAAAACTGTTTTTT.

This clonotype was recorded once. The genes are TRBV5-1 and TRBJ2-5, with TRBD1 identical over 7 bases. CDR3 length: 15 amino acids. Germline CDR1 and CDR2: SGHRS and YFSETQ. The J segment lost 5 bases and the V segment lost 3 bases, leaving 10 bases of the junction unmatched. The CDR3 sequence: CASSYYRQGRETQYF. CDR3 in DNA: TGCGCCAGCAGCTATTACCGACAGGGACGGGAGACCCAGTACTTC. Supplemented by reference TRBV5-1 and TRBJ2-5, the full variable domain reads KAGVTQTPRYLIKTRGQQVTLSCSPISGHRSVSWYQQTPGQGLQFLFEYFSETQRNKGNFPGRFSGRQFSNSRSEMNVSTLELGDSALYLCASSYYRQGRETQYFGPGTRLLVL.

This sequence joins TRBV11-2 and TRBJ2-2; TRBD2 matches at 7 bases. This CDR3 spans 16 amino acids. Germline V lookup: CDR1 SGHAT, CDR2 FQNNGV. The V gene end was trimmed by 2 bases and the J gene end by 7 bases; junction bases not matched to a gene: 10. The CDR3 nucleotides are TGTGCCAGCAGCTTAATAAGGACTAGAGCGAGCGGGGAGCTGTTTTTT. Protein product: CASSLIRTRASGELFF.

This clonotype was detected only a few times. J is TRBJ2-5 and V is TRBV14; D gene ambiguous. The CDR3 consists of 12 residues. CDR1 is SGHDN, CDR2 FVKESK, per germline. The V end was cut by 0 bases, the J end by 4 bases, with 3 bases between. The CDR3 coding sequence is TGTGCCAGCAGCCAAGAGGGAGAGACCCAGTACTTC. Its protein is CASSQEGETQYF.

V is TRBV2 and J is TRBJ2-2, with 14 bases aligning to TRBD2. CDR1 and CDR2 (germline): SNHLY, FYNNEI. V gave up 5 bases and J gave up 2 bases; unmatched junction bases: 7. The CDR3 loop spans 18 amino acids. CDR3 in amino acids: CASSWTSGGLGNTGELFF. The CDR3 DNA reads TGTGCCAGCAGTTGGACTAGCGGGGGGCTCGGAAACACCGGGGAGCTGTTTTTT.

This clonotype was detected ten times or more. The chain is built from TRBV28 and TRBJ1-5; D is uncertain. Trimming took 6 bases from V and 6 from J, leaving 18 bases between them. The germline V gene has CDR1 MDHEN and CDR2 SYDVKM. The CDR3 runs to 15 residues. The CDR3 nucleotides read TGTGCCAGCAGGCCCTACGACATCCTTGGTCAGCCCCAGCATTTT. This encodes CASRPYDILGQPQHF.

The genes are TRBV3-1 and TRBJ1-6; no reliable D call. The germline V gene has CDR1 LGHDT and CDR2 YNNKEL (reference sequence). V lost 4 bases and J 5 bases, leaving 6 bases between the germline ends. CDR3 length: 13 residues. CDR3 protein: CASSRGHNSPLHF. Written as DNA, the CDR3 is TGTGCCAGCAGCCGAGGACATAATTCACCCCTCCACTTT.

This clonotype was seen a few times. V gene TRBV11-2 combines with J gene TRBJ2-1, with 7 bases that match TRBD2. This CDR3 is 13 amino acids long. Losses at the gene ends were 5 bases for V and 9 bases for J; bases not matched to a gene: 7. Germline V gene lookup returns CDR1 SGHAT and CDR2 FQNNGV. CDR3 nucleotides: TGTGCCAGCAGCACGACTAGCCGGGGTGAGCAGTTCTTC. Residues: CASSTTSRGEQFF. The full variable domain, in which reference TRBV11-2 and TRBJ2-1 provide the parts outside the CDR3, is EAGVAQSPRYKIIEKRQSVAFWCNPISGHATLYWYQQILGQGPKLLIQFQNNGVVDDSQLPKDRFSAERLKGVDSTLKIQPAKLEDSAVYLCASSTTSRGEQFFGPGTRLTVL.

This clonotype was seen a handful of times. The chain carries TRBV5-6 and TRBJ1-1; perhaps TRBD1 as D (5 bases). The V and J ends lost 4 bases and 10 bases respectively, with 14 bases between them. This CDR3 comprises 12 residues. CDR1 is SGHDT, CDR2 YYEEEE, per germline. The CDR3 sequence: CASSPTGGAAFF. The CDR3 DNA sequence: TGTGCCAGCAGCCCTACCGGGGGAGCAGCTTTCTTT.

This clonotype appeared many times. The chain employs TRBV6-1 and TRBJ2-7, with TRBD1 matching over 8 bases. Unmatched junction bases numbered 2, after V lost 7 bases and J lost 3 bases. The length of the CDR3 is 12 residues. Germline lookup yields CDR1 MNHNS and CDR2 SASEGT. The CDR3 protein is CASNGQGYEQYF. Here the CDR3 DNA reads TGTGCCAGCAACGGACAGGGCTACGAGCAGTACTTC.

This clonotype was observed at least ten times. CDR3 amino acids: CASSFEGGRDEQYF. The CDR3 region has the DNA TGTGCCAGCAGCTTCGAGGGAGGAAGGGACGAGCAGTACTTC. V and J are TRBV7-9 and TRBJ2-7; the D gene is possibly TRBD2 (6 bases). This CDR3 comprises 14 residues. Trimming removed 3 bases from V and 5 bases from J, with 14 bases in between. Per germline, CDR1 SEHNR and CDR2 FQNEAQ (reference sequence).

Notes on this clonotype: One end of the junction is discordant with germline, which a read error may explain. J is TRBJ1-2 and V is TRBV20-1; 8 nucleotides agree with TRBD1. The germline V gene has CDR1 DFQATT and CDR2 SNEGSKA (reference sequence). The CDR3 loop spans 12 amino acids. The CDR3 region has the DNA TGCAGTGCTCGACAGGGGAACTCTGGCTACACCTTC. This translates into CSARQGNSGYTF.

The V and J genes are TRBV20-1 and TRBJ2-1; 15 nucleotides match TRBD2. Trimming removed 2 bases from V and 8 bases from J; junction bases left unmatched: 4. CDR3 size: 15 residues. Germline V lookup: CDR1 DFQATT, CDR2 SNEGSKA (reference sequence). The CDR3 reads CSARWTSGRVYEQFF. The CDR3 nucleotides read TGCAGTGCTAGATGGACTAGCGGGAGGGTCTATGAGCAGTTCTTC.

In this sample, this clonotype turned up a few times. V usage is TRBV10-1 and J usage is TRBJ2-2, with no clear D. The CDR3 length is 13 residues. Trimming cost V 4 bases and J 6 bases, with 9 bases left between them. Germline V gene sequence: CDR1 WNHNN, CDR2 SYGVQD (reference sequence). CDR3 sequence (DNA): TGCGCCAGCAGTGCTTATGCCCCCGGGGAGCTGTTTTTT. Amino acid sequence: CASSAYAPGELFF.

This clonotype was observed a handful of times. Written as DNA, the CDR3 is TGCAGTGCTAACCACCAAGAGACCCAGTACTTC. Protein sequence: CSANHQETQYF. The chain has TRBV20-1 and TRBJ2-5; D call uncertain. CDR1 is DFQATT and CDR2 is SNEGSKA in the germline V gene (reference sequence). The CDR3 covers 11 residues. V dropped 4 bases and J dropped 0 bases, with 3 bases sitting between them.

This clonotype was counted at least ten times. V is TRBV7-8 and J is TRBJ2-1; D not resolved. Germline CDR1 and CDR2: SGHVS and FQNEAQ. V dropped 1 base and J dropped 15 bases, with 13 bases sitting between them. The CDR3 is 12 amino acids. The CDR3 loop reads CASSLGNQVTFF. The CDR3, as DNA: TGTGCCAGCAGCTTAGGAAACCAGGTCACGTTCTTC.

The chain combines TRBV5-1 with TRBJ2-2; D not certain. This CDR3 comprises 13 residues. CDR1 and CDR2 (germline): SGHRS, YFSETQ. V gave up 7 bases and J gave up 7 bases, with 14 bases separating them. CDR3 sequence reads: CASRNSGGGELFF. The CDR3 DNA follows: TGCGCCAGCCGGAACTCGGGCGGCGGGGAGCTGTTTTTT.

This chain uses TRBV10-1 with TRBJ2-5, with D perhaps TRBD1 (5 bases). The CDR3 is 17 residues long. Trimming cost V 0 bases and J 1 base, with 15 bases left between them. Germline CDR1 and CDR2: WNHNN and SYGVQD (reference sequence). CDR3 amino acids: CASSESSTGDSQETQYF. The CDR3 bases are TGCGCCAGCAGTGAGTCGAGCACAGGCGACAGCCAAGAGACCCAGTACTTC.

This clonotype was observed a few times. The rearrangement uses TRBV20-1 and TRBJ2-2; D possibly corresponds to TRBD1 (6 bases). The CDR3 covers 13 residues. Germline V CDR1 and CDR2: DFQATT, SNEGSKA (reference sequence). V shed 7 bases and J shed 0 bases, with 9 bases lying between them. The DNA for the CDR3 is TGCAGTGTCGGACAGACGAACACCGGGGAGCTGTTTTTT. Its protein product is CSVGQTNTGELFF.

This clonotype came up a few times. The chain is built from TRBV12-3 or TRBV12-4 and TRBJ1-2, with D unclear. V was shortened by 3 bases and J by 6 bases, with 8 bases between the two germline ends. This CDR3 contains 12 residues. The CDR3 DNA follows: TGTGCCAGCAGTTTGAGTCAGAATGGCTACACCTTC. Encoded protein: CASSLSQNGYTF.

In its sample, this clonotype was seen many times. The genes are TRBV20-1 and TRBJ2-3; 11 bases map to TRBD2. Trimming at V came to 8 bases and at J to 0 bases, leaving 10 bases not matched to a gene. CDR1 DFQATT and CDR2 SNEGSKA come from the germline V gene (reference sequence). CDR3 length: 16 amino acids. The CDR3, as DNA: TGCAGTTCTCTACTAGCGGGGGACATTAGCACAGATACGCAGTATTTT. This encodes CSSLLAGDISTDTQYF.

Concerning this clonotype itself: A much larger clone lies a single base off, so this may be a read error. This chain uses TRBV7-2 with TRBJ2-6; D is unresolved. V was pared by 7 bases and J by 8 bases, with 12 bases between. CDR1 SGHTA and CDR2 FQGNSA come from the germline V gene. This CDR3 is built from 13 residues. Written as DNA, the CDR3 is TGTGCCAGCACTTGCACCCGGTCCAACGTCCTGACTTTC. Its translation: CASTCTRSNVLTF. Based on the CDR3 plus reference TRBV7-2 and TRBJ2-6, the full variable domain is GAGVSQSPSNKVTEKGKDVELRCDPISGHTALYWYRQSLGQGLEFLIYFQGNSAPDKSGLPSDRFSAERTGGSVSTLTIQRTQQEDSAVYLCASTCTRSNVLTFGAGSRLTVL.

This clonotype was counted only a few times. The CDR3: CASSSPAGTVNTGELFF. The CDR3 region has the DNA TGCGCCAGCAGCTCGCCTGCCGGGACTGTTAACACCGGGGAGCTGTTTTTT. V gene TRBV5-1 combines with J gene TRBJ2-2; D is possibly TRBD2 (6 bases). Germline V CDR1 and CDR2: SGHRS, YFSETQ. V lost 3 bases and J lost 2, with 17 bases in between. The CDR3 totals 17 residues.

CDR3 protein: CASSLTGSDTQYF. CDR3 DNA: TGTGCCAGCAGCTTAACCGGGTCGGATACGCAGTATTTT. The rearrangement joins TRBV7-8 to TRBJ2-3; D uncertain. V dropped 2 bases and J dropped 6 bases, with 9 bases sitting between them. CDR1 and CDR2 from the germline V gene are SGHVS and FQNEAQ. CDR3 length: 13 residues.

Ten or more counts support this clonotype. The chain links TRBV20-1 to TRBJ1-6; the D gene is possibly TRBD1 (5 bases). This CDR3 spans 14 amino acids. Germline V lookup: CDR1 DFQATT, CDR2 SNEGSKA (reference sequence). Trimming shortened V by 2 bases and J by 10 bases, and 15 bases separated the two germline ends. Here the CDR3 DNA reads TGCAGTGCTAGATGGACATCCCCGGGGTCACCCCTCCACTTT. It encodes CSARWTSPGSPLHF.

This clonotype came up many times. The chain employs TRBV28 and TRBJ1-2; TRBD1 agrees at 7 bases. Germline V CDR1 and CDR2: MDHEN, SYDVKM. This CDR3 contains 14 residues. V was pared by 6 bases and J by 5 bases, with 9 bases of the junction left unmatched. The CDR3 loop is CASRGGGAGYGYTF. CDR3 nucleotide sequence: TGTGCCAGCAGAGGAGGGGGCGCTGGGTATGGCTACACCTTC.

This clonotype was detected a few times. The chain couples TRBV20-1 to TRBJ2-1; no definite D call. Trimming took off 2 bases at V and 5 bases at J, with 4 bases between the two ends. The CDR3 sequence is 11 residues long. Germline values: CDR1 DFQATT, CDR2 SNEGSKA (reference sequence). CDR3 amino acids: CSARKDNEQFF. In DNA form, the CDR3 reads TGCAGTGCTAGAAAGGACAATGAGCAGTTCTTC.